A single sample is the source of the 3 T cell receptor beta chains below, sequenced in a study of CD8+CD57+ T cells in acquired aplastic anemia. Genomic DNA templated the TCR beta VDJ and CDR3 profiling. TCRdb recomputed calls from the reads with MiXCR, one row per CDR3 protein. The data contain under 200,000 distinct CDR3 sequences, just under 45% of them singletons. Sequenced: sorted CD4+, CD8+, or CD8+CD57+ T cells (not recorded which) from PBMCs. These receptors were collected from a human donor in good health.

The rearrangement links TRBV19 to TRBJ1-2; no clear D. The CDR3 sequence is 12 residues long. Deletions cut 5 bases from V and 4 bases from J, with 8 bases between. Per germline, CDR1 LNHDA and CDR2 SQIVND (reference sequence). The CDR3 loop reads CASSGNSYGYTF. The CDR3 region has the DNA TGTGCCAGTAGTGGGAATTCCTATGGCTACACCTTC.

The table lists this clonotype with many counts. The chain combines TRBV27 with TRBJ2-7, with a possible D match to TRBD2 (5 bases). The germline V and J ends were trimmed by 7 bases and 6 bases, with 10 bases remaining between them. The CDR3 is made up of 11 amino acids. Germline V CDR1 and CDR2: MNHEY, SMNVEV (reference sequence). The CDR3 sequence is CASTRGGEQYF. In DNA form, the CDR3 reads TGTGCCAGCACACGAGGAGGCGAGCAGTACTTC.

This clonotype showed up just a few times. A clone one base away is much larger, so this may be a read error. The rearrangement uses TRBV20-1 and TRBJ1-1; D is possibly TRBD1 (5 bases). Germline V gene lookup returns CDR1 DFQATT and CDR2 SNEGSKA (reference sequence). V lost 1 base, J lost 0 bases, and 9 bases lay in between. The CDR3 contains 14 residues. CDR3 sequence: CSARVRGMNTEAFF. The CDR3 DNA sequence: TGCAGTGCTAGAGTTCGGGGGATGAACACTGAAGCTTTCTTT.